The rows below give T cell receptor beta chains drawn from one sample of a study of blood T cell repertoires in COVID-19. Only in-frame clones appear in the TCRdb table, and some are missing; sequencing was by immunoSEQ multiplex PCR. The sample contains some 270,000 clones, approximately 85% of which appear only once. Source material: peripheral blood. The receptors were gathered from a woman in her 70s with acute or convalescent COVID-19. The CDR3 runs from the conserved cysteine through the conserved F or W. A D gene is named only where the DNA matches it firmly. Expanded clones get a size class; other rows say once, few or many, or leave the size out.

v_gene	d_gene	j_gene	abundance	CDR3aa	CDR3nt
TRBV7-8	NA	TRBJ1-1	NA	CASSLALENQGPNTEAFF	TGTGCCAGCAGCTTAGCGCTGGAGAATCAGGGCCCGAACACTGAAGCTTTCTTT
TRBV2	NA	TRBJ2-2	NA	CASSAGAGELFF	TGTGCCAGCAGTGCAGGGGCCGGGGAGCTGTTTTTT
TRBV30	NA	TRBJ1-1	once	CAWSGLGDTEAFF	TGTGCCTGGAGCGGTTTGGGCGACACTGAAGCTTTCTTT
TRBV4-1	NA	TRBJ1-5	once	CASSLRGSNQPQHF	TGCGCCAGCAGCCTCAGGGGAAGCAATCAGCCCCAGCATTTT
TRBV6-5	NA	TRBJ2-1	NA	CASKVWGDGDEQFF	TGTGCCAGCAAAGTTTGGGGGGATGGCGATGAGCAGTTCTTC
TRBV10-2	NA	TRBJ1-4	NA	CASSRQAATNEKLFF	TGCGCCAGCAGTAGACAGGCTGCAACTAATGAAAAACTGTTTTTT
TRBV10-3	TRBD1	TRBJ1-2	once	CASRDSGGYGYTF	TGTGCCTCCAGGGACAGTGGGGGCTATGGCTACACCTTC
TRBV15	NA	TRBJ1-5	once	CATSRDGTGNQPQHF	TGTGCCACCAGCAGAGATGGAACGGGAAATCAGCCCCAGCATTTT
TRBV5-6	TRBD2	TRBJ2-3	NA	CASSRGGGAADTQYF	TGTGCCAGCTCGAGGGGCGGGGGGGCCGCAGATACGCAGTATTTT
TRBV5-4	TRBD2	TRBJ2-7	few	CASSHSGGAYEQYF	TGTGCCAGCAGCCATAGCGGGGGGGCCTACGAGCAGTACTTC
TRBV29-1	NA	TRBJ2-1	many	CSVDPGEQFF	TGCAGCGTTGATCCGGGGGAGCAGTTCTTC
TRBV2	TRBD2	TRBJ2-5	NA	CARGGLAGAIEETQYF	TGTGCCAGAGGGGGATTAGCGGGGGCGATAGAAGAGACCCAGTACTTC
TRBV6-6	TRBD1	TRBJ1-1	NA	CASGEQGLSTEAFF	TGTGCCAGCGGGGAACAGGGGTTAAGCACTGAAGCTTTCTTT
TRBV28	NA	TRBJ1-5	NA	CASSYGGTGNQPQHF	TGTGCCAGCAGTTACGGGGGGACTGGTAATCAGCCCCAGCATTTT
TRBV2	NA	TRBJ2-5	NA	CASEARGRVGTQYF	TGTGCCAGCGAGGCCCGGGGTCGGGTCGGGACCCAGTACTTC
TRBV7-9	TRBD2	TRBJ2-7	NA	CASSTGQGKRGGLTYEQYF	TGTGCCAGCAGCACCGGACAGGGAAAGCGGGGGGGTTTAACCTACGAGCAGTACTTC
TRBV15	TRBD1	TRBJ1-1	NA	CATSLGGGQGSEAFF	TGTGCCACCAGCCTTGGGGGGGGACAGGGGTCTGAAGCTTTCTTT
TRBV5-1	NA	TRBJ1-5	NA	CASSLEGQDQPQHF	TGCGCCAGCAGCTTGGAGGGGCAAGATCAGCCCCAGCATTTT
TRBV18	NA	TRBJ1-1	few	CASSGQLNTEAFF	TGTGCCAGCTCGGGACAACTGAACACTGAAGCTTTCTTT
TRBV12-3/TRBV12-4	TRBD1	TRBJ1-4	NA	CASSVGTGAKLFF	TGTGCCAGCAGCGTCGGGACAGGGGCCAAACTGTTTTTT
TRBV5-1	TRBD1	TRBJ2-7	NA	CASSWDRGDYEQYF	TGCGCCAGCAGCTGGGACAGGGGTGATTACGAGCAGTACTTC
TRBV25-1	NA	TRBJ1-2	NA	CASSPTMTVSYGYTF	TGTGCCAGCAGTCCTACTATGACAGTGAGCTATGGCTACACCTTC
TRBV11-2	NA	TRBJ1-3	NA	CASSWGGGASSGNTIYF	TGTGCCAGCAGCTGGGGGGGAGGGGCGAGCTCTGGAAACACCATATATTTT
TRBV5-4	NA	TRBJ2-3	NA	CASRSTSRGFTDTQYF	TGTGCCAGCAGATCAACTAGCAGGGGGTTCACAGATACGCAGTATTTT
TRBV5-4	TRBD2	TRBJ2-3	NA	CASSFGRGGADTQYF	TGTGCCAGCAGCTTCGGTCGGGGGGGAGCAGATACGCAGTATTTT
TRBV9	NA	TRBJ2-3	NA	CASRRSPYVTDTQYF	TGTGCCAGCAGACGGAGCCCCTATGTCACAGATACGCAGTATTTT
TRBV28	NA	TRBJ2-3	few	CASSYPHLDTQYF	TGTGCCAGCAGTTATCCCCACTTAGATACGCAGTATTTT
TRBV5-1	TRBD2	TRBJ2-7	NA	CASSSSGGNHNEQYF	TGCGCCAGCAGCTCATCCGGGGGGAACCACAACGAGCAGTACTTC
TRBV29-1	TRBD1	TRBJ1-4	NA	CSVRTGATRYEKLFF	TGCAGCGTGCGGACAGGGGCGACCCGATATGAAAAACTGTTTTTT
TRBV3-1/TRBV3-2	NA	TRBJ1-3	once	CASASAGANTIYF	TGTGCCAGCGCATCAGCAGGGGCAAACACCATATATTTT
TRBV5-1	NA	TRBJ1-1	NA	CASSSTGRGTEAFF	TGCGCCAGCAGCTCGACCGGACGGGGTACTGAAGCTTTCTTT
TRBV18	NA	TRBJ2-5	NA	CASSPGGGRETQYF	TGTGCCAGCTCACCAGGGGGAGGACGGGAGACCCAGTACTTC
TRBV30	NA	TRBJ1-2	NA	CAWRFGDVDGYTF	TGTGCCTGGAGATTTGGAGACGTAGATGGCTACACCTTC
TRBV18	NA	TRBJ2-4	NA	CASSPGTLLAKNIQYF	TGTGCCAGCTCACCAGGGACACTTCTAGCCAAAAACATTCAGTACTTC
TRBV11-1	TRBD1	TRBJ1-1	NA	CASSANQGGNTEAFF	TGTGCCAGCAGCGCAAACCAGGGGGGGAACACTGAAGCTTTCTTT
TRBV29-1	TRBD2	TRBJ2-3	NA	CSVSSGGGTDTQYF	TGCAGCGTTTCTAGCGGGGGGGGCACAGATACGCAGTATTTT